Listed here are 16 T cell receptor beta chains from one sample, sequenced in a study of CD8 T cells in ankylosing spondylitis (dated by TCRdb to the late 2010s). These receptors have no identified antigens. Library preparation was by 5' RACE. TCRdb shows the sequencer as Illumina HiSeq 2500. The raw public data were reprocessed by TCRdb itself: fastp quality trimming at Q25, MiXCR clonotype calling, in-frame beta chains only. Rows matching on CDR3 protein sequence are summarized as one entry with the most common DNA and genes. This sample comprises about 390,000 distinct CDR3 sequences, more than 20% of them detected only once. Of the sample, about 16% falls within the top ten clones. Results and caveats for the whole study, not just this receptor: Blood from ankylosing spondylitis patients appeared to be characterized by a TCR beta motif made up of about 8 highly homologous amino acid variants.

The specimen was blood, either unsorted or a sorted T cell fraction (not recorded which). The source of these receptors is a male donor with ankylosing spondylitis.

This clonotype has more than one count but fewer than ten. The chain couples TRBV29-1 to TRBJ2-7; the D is unclear. Germline V gene lookup returns CDR1 SQVTM and CDR2 ANQGSEA. V lost 4 bases to trimming and J lost 2 bases, with 6 bases between them. The CDR3 has 11 amino acids. The DNA for the CDR3 is TGCAGCGTTGTCGTCGCCTACGAGCAGTACTTC. Encoded protein: CSVVVAYEQYF.

This clonotype was seen a few times. The chain is built from TRBV20-1 and TRBJ2-7; no clear D gene. Looked up from germline, CDR1 is DFQATT and CDR2 is SNEGSKA (reference sequence). The ends were cut back, 6 bases at V and 3 bases at J, with 15 bases in the middle. The CDR3 contains 13 residues. CDR3 amino acids: CSAYIDTVYEQYF. In nucleotides, the CDR3 is TGCAGTGCCTATATCGATACTGTCTACGAGCAGTACTTC.

V gene TRBV12-5 combines with J gene TRBJ2-1; possible D gene TRBD2, 6 bases. Germline V gene data show CDR1 as LGHNT and CDR2 as FRNRAP. The CDR3 spans 13 residues. Trimming left V 0 bases short and J 7 bases short, with 7 bases between. The CDR3, as DNA: TGTGCTAGTGGTTTGGTAGGGAGGAATGAGCAGTTCTTC. Translated: CASGLVGRNEQFF.

V usage is TRBV10-3 and J usage is TRBJ2-1; 9 bases fit TRBD2. Germline V gives CDR1 ENHRY, CDR2 SYGVKD. This CDR3 has 14 amino acids. V shed 2 bases and J 8 bases; nucleotides not matched to a gene: 4. CDR3 sequence (DNA): TGTGCCATCAGTGAGAGGGGACTAGCCGATGAGCAGTTCTTC. This codes for CAISERGLADEQFF.

This sequence joins TRBV14 and TRBJ2-7; weak D call: TRBD2 (5 bases). Deletions cut 1 base from V and 4 bases from J, with 20 bases between. Germline V gene lookup returns CDR1 SGHDN and CDR2 FVKESK. This CDR3 region has 17 residues. This chain's CDR3 is CASSQARRTGIFYEQYF. As DNA, the CDR3 is TGTGCCAGCAGCCAAGCTAGGAGGACTGGAATATTTTACGAGCAGTACTTC.

This rearrangement joins TRBV5-1 to TRBJ1-2; D is possibly TRBD1 (5 bases). The CDR3 extends over 14 amino acids. The V end lost 0 bases, the J end lost 8 bases, and 14 bases lay between the germline ends. The germline CDR1 and CDR2 sequences are SGHRS and YFSETQ. Here the CDR3 reads CASSLDRLWEGYTF. DNA for the CDR3: TGCGCCAGCAGCTTGGACAGGCTCTGGGAGGGCTACACCTTC. Full variable domain (outside the CDR3, taken from reference TRBV5-1 and TRBJ1-2): KAGVTQTPRYLIKTRGQQVTLSCSPISGHRSVSWYQQTPGQGLQFLFEYFSETQRNKGNFPGRFSGRQFSNSRSEMNVSTLELGDSALYLCASSLDRLWEGYTFGSGTRLTVV.

This clonotype appeared a few times. The rearrangement joins TRBV2 to TRBJ2-5; TRBD1 matches at 10 bases. This CDR3 is 15 amino acids long. The V gene's germline CDR1 is SNHLY and CDR2 FYNNEI. J was trimmed by 4 bases and V by 4 bases; bases with no gene match: 6. CDR3 sequence: CASSGDRGIGETQYF. CDR3 DNA sequence: TGTGCCAGCAGTGGGGACAGGGGAATCGGAGAGACCCAGTACTTC. Full variable domain (outside the CDR3, taken from reference TRBV2 and TRBJ2-5): EPEVTQTPSHQVTQMGQEVILRCVPISNHLYFYWYRQILGQKVEFLVSFYNNEISEKSEIFDDQFSVERPDGSNFTLKIRSTKLEDSAMYFCASSGDRGIGETQYFGPGTRLLVL.

The chain carries TRBV4-1 and TRBJ2-3; the D is unclear. The V gene lost 0 bases and the J gene lost 3 bases, with 10 bases spanning the gap. CDR3 length: 15 amino acids. Germline loops: CDR1 MGHRA, CDR2 YSYEKL. The CDR3 loop is CASSQDSRTTDTQYF. In DNA, the CDR3 is TGCGCCAGCAGCCAAGACTCCAGGACGACAGATACGCAGTATTTT.

There are a few counts of this clonotype. The rearrangement uses TRBV3-1 and TRBJ1-5; tentatively, D is TRBD1 (5 bases). The CDR3 runs 14 residues. Germline-derived CDR1 and CDR2 are LGHDT and YNNKEL (reference sequence). V lost 0 bases to trimming and J lost 6 bases, with 9 bases between them. CDR3 in DNA: TGTGCCAGCAGCCAAGACCTAAGGGGTCAGCCCCAGCATTTT. Protein product: CASSQDLRGQPQHF.

V usage is TRBV11-1 and J usage is TRBJ2-1; 7 bases are shared with TRBD2. V trimming: 1 base; J trimming: 7 bases; junction bases outside the gene matches: 10. Germline V gives CDR1 SGHAT, CDR2 FQDESV (reference sequence). The CDR3 contains 16 residues. The CDR3 DNA is TGTGCCAGCAGCTTAGAAATAGCGGGCGTAAAAAATGAGCAGTTCTTC. It encodes CASSLEIAGVKNEQFF. Looking up the rest from reference TRBV11-1 and TRBJ2-1 gives the full variable domain: EAEVAQSPRYKITEKSQAVAFWCDPISGHATLYWYRQILGQGPELLVQFQDESVVDDSQLPKDRFSAERLKGVDSTLKIQPAELGDSAMYLCASSLEIAGVKNEQFFGPGTRLTVL.

This chain links TRBV19 with TRBJ2-1, with 8 bases matching TRBD1. CDR1 LNHDA and CDR2 SQIVND come from the germline V gene (reference sequence). Germline trimming cut 6 bases from V and 1 base from J; bases unmatched to any gene: 2. The CDR3 is 14 residues long. CDR3: CASRGTGSYNEQFF. The CDR3 DNA is TGTGCCAGTAGGGGGACAGGTTCCTACAATGAGCAGTTCTTC.

V gene TRBV20-1 combines with J gene TRBJ2-1; 11 bases agree with TRBD2. The CDR3 extends over 13 amino acids. Germline assignment: CDR1 DFQATT and CDR2 SNEGSKA (reference sequence). J lost 13 bases, V lost 1 base, and 6 bases had no gene match. CDR3 in amino acids: CSARGGSGRVQFF. The CDR3 DNA sequence: TGCAGTGCTAGAGGGGGTAGCGGGAGGGTACAGTTCTTC.

Only a few counts were recorded for this clonotype. The rearrangement links TRBV7-2 to TRBJ2-1; TRBD2 aligns across 14 bases. This CDR3 is 14 amino acids long. Germline V CDR1 and CDR2: SGHTA, FQGNSA. J gave up 9 bases and V 9 bases, and 7 bases lay outside the gene matches. DNA of the CDR3: TGTGCCAGGGGGACTAGCGGGAGACTCAGTGAGCAGTTCTTC. Its translation: CARGTSGRLSEQFF.

In its sample, this clonotype was seen a few times. The CDR3 coding sequence is TGCAGTGCTAGAGATATCGGGGAATTATATAGCAATCAGCCCCAGCATTTT. It yields the protein CSARDIGELYSNQPQHF. The chain links TRBV20-1 to TRBJ1-5; D uncertain. V was shortened by 0 bases and J by 0 bases, with 15 bases between the two germline ends. Germline V gene sequence: CDR1 DFQATT, CDR2 SNEGSKA (reference sequence). This CDR3 is built from 17 residues.

The gene calls are TRBV7-3 and TRBJ2-2, with TRBD1 matching 7 bases. Germline V CDR1 and CDR2: SGHTA, FQGTGA. The CDR3 extends over 14 amino acids. With 5 bases clipped from V and 7 bases from J, the junction kept 7 bases outside the gene matches. Here the CDR3 DNA reads TGTGCCAGCAGCCCCGGACAGGCTAACGGGGAGCTGTTTTTT. It codes for CASSPGQANGELFF.

The V gene is TRBV10-3, the J gene TRBJ2-3; 8 positions agree with TRBD2. Germline trimming cut 6 bases from V and 3 bases from J; bases unmatched to any gene: 8. Germline-derived CDR1 and CDR2 are ENHRY and SYGVKD. The CDR3 loop spans 15 amino acids. The CDR3 DNA is TGTGCCATCAGCCCGACTAGCGTGCGGACAGATACGCAGTATTTT. This encodes CAISPTSVRTDTQYF.